The 8 T cell receptor beta chains reported below all come from one sample, sequenced in a study of T cell repertoires in cytomegalovirus infection. TCRdb reprocessed the reads via MiXCR and lists one record per CDR3 protein. The profile shows roughly 630,000 distinct CDR3 sequences, roughly 26% of them singletons. Material for sequencing was CD8+ T cells from PBMCs. Every receptor here comes from a human donor in good health (CMV status not recorded). Some clones in this sample may be carry-over from other donors' samples.

The chain recombines TRBV5-1 with TRBJ1-1; D is unclear. V shed 0 bases and J shed 0 bases, with 12 bases lying between them. This CDR3 has 16 residues. From germline, CDR1 is SGHRS and CDR2 YFSETQ. CDR3 sequence reads: CASSLEGSSMNTEAFF. CDR3 bases: TGCGCCAGCAGCTTGGAAGGATCTTCCATGAACACTGAAGCTTTCTTT.

A word on this clonotype: Possible read error: a much larger clone is one base away. This chain joins TRBV7-3 and TRBJ2-2, with a tentative D call TRBD1 (5 bases). Germline V gives CDR1 SGHTA, CDR2 FQGTGA. There are 16 residues in the CDR3. V shed 3 bases and J shed 2 bases, with 13 bases lying between them. The CDR3: CASSLPEQANTGELFF. The CDR3 nucleotides read TGTGCCAGCAGCTTGCCGGAACAGGCTAACACCGGGGAGCTGTTTTTT.

This chain links TRBV7-2 with TRBJ2-7, with 8 bases lining up with TRBD1. V trimming: 5 bases; J trimming: 5 bases; junction bases outside the gene matches: 17. This CDR3 region has 17 residues. Germline CDR1 reads SGHTA; CDR2 reads FQGNSA. The CDR3 DNA follows: TGTGCCAGCAGCGGGGACAGGACCGCAGGTGATTTTAACGAGCAGTACTTC. Amino acid sequence: CASSGDRTAGDFNEQYF.

The V call is TRBV2, the J call TRBJ1-1; a possible D gene is TRBD1 (5 bases). The V gene lost 11 bases and the J gene lost 10 bases, with 23 bases spanning the gap. Germline assignment: CDR1 SNHLY and CDR2 FYNNEI. The CDR3 spans 13 residues. In nucleotides, the CDR3 is TGTGCCGGGGGAGCCGGGACTCTCGACGGAGCTTTCTTT. Residues: CAGGAGTLDGAFF.

The chain is built from TRBV6-5 and TRBJ1-6; 7 positions agree with TRBD1. Trimming removed 5 bases from V and 6 bases from J; junction bases left unmatched: 4. The CDR3 has 14 residues. Germline CDR1 is MNHEY and CDR2 is SVGAGI. The CDR3 DNA reads TGTGCCAGCAGTCCCGGGACAGCTAATTCACCCCTCCACTTT. It codes for CASSPGTANSPLHF.

This clonotype was seen a handful of times. This rearrangement joins TRBV14 to TRBJ2-5; D possibly corresponds to TRBD2 (6 bases). V lost 0 bases and J lost 4, with 18 bases in between. The CDR3 is 17 amino acids. In germline, CDR1 is SGHDN, CDR2 FVKESK. CDR3 coding DNA: TGTGCCAGCAGCCAAGATTCGGCGTGGGGGGTAGGAGAGACCCAGTACTTC. Protein sequence: CASSQDSAWGVGETQYF.

This clonotype was detected ten times or more. V usage is TRBV28 and J usage is TRBJ1-2; D gene uncertain. From germline, CDR1 is MDHEN and CDR2 SYDVKM. V was shortened by 3 bases and J by 4 bases, with 9 bases between the two germline ends. This CDR3 has 13 residues. The CDR3 DNA reads as TGTGCCAGCAGTTTTTACGGTAGCTATGGCTACACCTTC. Translating it yields CASSFYGSYGYTF.

This chain connects TRBV20-1 to TRBJ2-2; perhaps TRBD1 as D (5 bases). Germline V CDR1 and CDR2: DFQATT, SNEGSKA (reference sequence). This CDR3 is built from 13 residues. V lost 6 bases to trimming and J lost 6 bases, with 14 bases between them. The CDR3 sequence: CSARRRGSGELFF. The CDR3 DNA follows: TGCAGTGCCCGCCGAAGGGGATCCGGGGAGCTGTTTTTT.